This TCR beta chain was recorded in a study of control samples from healthy donors and cancer patients. This clone is a singleton in its sample. The CDR3 totals 15 residues. The germline V gene has CDR1 LNHDA and CDR2 SQIVND (reference sequence). Trimming shortened V by 11 bases and J by 1 base, and 20 bases separated the two germline ends. TCRdb's table, derived via immunoSEQ multiplex PCR, lists solely in-frame clones and lacks some. The repertoire holds approximately 100,000 clones, around 80% seen once, with roughly 2% in the top ten. This sequence was found in a man aged 60 to 75 in good health. The sample was blood. This chain joins TRBV19 and TRBJ1-1; D may be TRBD1 (5 bases). As DNA, the CDR3 is TGTGCCTGCTCAGGACAACCTTTTGGGAACACTGAAGCTTTCTTT. Amino acid sequence: CACSGQPFGNTEAFF.